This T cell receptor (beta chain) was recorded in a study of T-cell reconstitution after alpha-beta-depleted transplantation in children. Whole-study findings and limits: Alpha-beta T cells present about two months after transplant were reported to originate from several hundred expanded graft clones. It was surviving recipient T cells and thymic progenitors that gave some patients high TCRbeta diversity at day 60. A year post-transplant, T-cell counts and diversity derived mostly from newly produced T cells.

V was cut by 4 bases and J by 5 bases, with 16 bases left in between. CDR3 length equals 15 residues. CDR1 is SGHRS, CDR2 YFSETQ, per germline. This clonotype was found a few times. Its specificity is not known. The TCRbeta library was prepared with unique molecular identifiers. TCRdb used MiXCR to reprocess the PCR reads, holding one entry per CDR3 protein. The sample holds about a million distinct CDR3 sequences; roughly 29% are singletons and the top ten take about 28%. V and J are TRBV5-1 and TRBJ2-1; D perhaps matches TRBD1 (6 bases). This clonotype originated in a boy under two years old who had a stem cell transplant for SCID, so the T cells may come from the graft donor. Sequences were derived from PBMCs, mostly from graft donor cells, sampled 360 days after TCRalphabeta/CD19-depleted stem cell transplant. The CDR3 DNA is TGCGCCAGCAGCATGCTCGGGACAATCAACAATGAGCAGTTCTTC. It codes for CASSMLGTINNEQFF.